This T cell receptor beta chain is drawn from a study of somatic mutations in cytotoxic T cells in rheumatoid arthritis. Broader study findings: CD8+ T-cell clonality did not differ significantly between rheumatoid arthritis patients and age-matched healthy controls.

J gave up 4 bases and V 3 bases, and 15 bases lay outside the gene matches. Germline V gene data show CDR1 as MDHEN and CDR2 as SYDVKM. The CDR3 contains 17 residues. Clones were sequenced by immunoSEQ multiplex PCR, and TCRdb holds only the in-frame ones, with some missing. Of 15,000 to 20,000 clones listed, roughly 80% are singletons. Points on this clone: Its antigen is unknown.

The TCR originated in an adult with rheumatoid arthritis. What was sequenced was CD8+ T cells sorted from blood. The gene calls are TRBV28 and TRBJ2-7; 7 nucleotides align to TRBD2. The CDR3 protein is CASSFWGGYYGSYEQYF. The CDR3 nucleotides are TGTGCCAGCAGTTTTTGGGGGGGATACTACGGGTCTTACGAGCAGTACTTC.